These 27 T cell receptor beta chains were all obtained from the same sample, sequenced in a study of early T cells in non-severe SARS-CoV-2 infection. TCRdb used MiXCR to reprocess the 5' RACE reads, holding one entry per CDR3 protein. This sample yields around 98,000 distinct CDR3 sequences, of which about 10% are seen a single time; approximately 5% belongs to the top ten. Sequencing was performed on whole blood. The receptor source for this set is an adult who was a healthcare worker with PCR-confirmed SARS-CoV-2 infection or an uninfected control (not recorded which).

The chain carries TRBV14 and TRBJ2-1; D possibly uses TRBD1 or TRBD2 (6 bases each). CDR3 length: 17 residues. Germline V gene data show CDR1 as SGHDN and CDR2 as FVKESK. V lost 4 bases and J 5 bases, leaving 21 bases between the germline ends. CDR3 sequence (DNA): TGTGCCAGCAGCCCTCACAGAGGCGGGACAACGGACAATGAGCAGTTCTTC. Its translation: CASSPHRGGTTDNEQFF.

This clonotype was counted a few times. CDR3 sequence reads: CASRGGGTYNEQFF. Written as DNA, the CDR3 is TGTGCCAGCAGAGGCGGGGGAACCTACAATGAGCAGTTCTTC. This chain uses TRBV2 with TRBJ2-1; 7 bases match TRBD2. Per germline, CDR1 SNHLY and CDR2 FYNNEI. This CDR3 comprises 14 residues. The V segment lost 6 bases and the J segment 2 bases; nucleotides outside the gene matches: 4.

The chain is built from TRBV5-1 and TRBJ1-1; no clear D gene. Germline values: CDR1 SGHRS, CDR2 YFSETQ. V was clipped by 7 bases and J by 1 base, with 14 bases between them. The CDR3 is 14 amino acids. The DNA of the CDR3 is TGCGCCAGCCGGAGTCCAGGAGAGAACACTGAAGCTTTCTTT. It is translated as CASRSPGENTEAFF.

The gene calls are TRBV9 and TRBJ2-3, with D unclear. The CDR3 length is 12 residues. Germline values: CDR1 SGDLS, CDR2 YYNGEE. V was cut by 1 base and J by 4 bases, with 4 bases left in between. In DNA, the CDR3 is TGTGCCAGCAGCGTATTCCCAGATACGCAGTATTTT. Residues: CASSVFPDTQYF.

This clonotype was observed a handful of times. The chain links TRBV5-1 to TRBJ1-1; D unresolved. The CDR3 is made up of 13 amino acids. The V gene's germline CDR1 is SGHRS and CDR2 YFSETQ. The ends were cut back, 2 bases at V and 0 bases at J, with 5 bases in the middle. CDR3 sequence: CASSFSMNTEAFF. The CDR3 bases are TGCGCCAGCAGCTTTAGCATGAACACTGAAGCTTTCTTT.

This rearrangement joins TRBV6-6 to TRBJ2-1; D gene uncertain. The V end lost 4 bases, the J end lost 1 base, and 11 bases lay between the germline ends. Germline loops: CDR1 MNHNY, CDR2 SVGAGI (reference sequence). The CDR3 contains 15 residues. The DNA for the CDR3 is TGTGCCAGCAGTTTTGAGCTTCTGTCCTACAATGAGCAGTTCTTC. As protein: CASSFELLSYNEQFF.

The table lists this clonotype with many counts. The gene calls are TRBV20-1 and TRBJ2-1; D is undetermined. Trimming removed 6 bases from V and 2 bases from J, with 11 bases in between. The CDR3 extends over 13 amino acids. CDR1 DFQATT and CDR2 SNEGSKA come from the germline V gene (reference sequence). The CDR3, as DNA: TGCAGTGCACGAGGCGGAACCTACAATGAGCAGTTCTTC. Translated: CSARGGTYNEQFF.

This clonotype was detected a few times. The chain is built from TRBV7-2 and TRBJ1-2; weak D call: TRBD1 (5 bases). There are 16 residues in the CDR3. CDR1 is SGHTA and CDR2 is FQGNSA in the germline V gene. Trimming removed 1 base from V and 4 bases from J, with 16 bases in between. CDR3 in DNA: TGTGCCAGCAGCTTAGTGGGGGGGTCCGTTCTCTATGGCTACACCTTC. Translating it yields CASSLVGGSVLYGYTF.

This clonotype was observed a handful of times. This chain links TRBV3-1 with TRBJ1-2; TRBD1 matches at 8 bases. This CDR3 contains 16 residues. Trimming at V came to 1 base and at J to 8 bases, leaving 12 bases not matched to a gene. Germline CDR1 and CDR2: LGHDT and YNNKEL (reference sequence). CDR3 amino acids: CASSQVSGTGVRGYTF. The CDR3 DNA is TGTGCCAGCAGCCAAGTATCGGGGACAGGAGTAAGAGGCTACACCTTC.

This clonotype appeared a few times. The genes are TRBV5-1 and TRBJ1-4; D might be TRBD1 (6 bases). V dropped 4 bases and J dropped 7 bases, with 14 bases sitting between them. The CDR3 loop spans 14 amino acids. Germline V gives CDR1 SGHRS, CDR2 YFSETQ. The CDR3 DNA reads as TGCGCCAGCAGCCCAAGGCCGGACAGTGAAAAACTGTTTTTT. Translating gives CASSPRPDSEKLFF.

This chain uses TRBV7-3 with TRBJ2-3; TRBD2 aligns across 7 bases. The CDR3 spans 16 residues. The ends lost 1 base at V and 2 bases at J; junction bases unmatched: 6. CDR1 SGHTA and CDR2 FQGTGA come from the germline V gene. CDR3 nucleotides: TGTGCCAGCAGCTTAATCGGGAGGCCTGACACAGATACGCAGTATTTT. It yields the protein CASSLIGRPDTDTQYF.

This clonotype was observed at least ten times. The chain carries TRBV5-1 and TRBJ1-4; 7 bases fit TRBD1. Unmatched junction bases numbered 16, after V lost 3 bases and J lost 8 bases. CDR3 length: 17 residues. Per germline, CDR1 SGHRS and CDR2 YFSETQ. The CDR3 region is CASSSRQGLLPREKLFF. DNA of the CDR3: TGCGCCAGCAGCTCGAGACAGGGTCTTCTCCCCAGAGAAAAACTGTTTTTT.

This clonotype was recorded a few times. The CDR3, as DNA: TGTGCCAGCAGTCCTCGGACGGCCGGGCAGCCCCAGCATTTT. Translating gives CASSPRTAGQPQHF. The V and J genes are TRBV6-2 or TRBV6-3 and TRBJ1-5; no clear D. The CDR3 consists of 14 residues. Per the germline V gene, CDR1 is MNHEY and CDR2 is SVGEGT. The V and J ends lost 5 bases and 7 bases respectively, with 15 bases between them.

This clonotype was seen only a few times. The chain employs TRBV28 and TRBJ2-3, with 14 positions matching TRBD2. The CDR3 has 19 amino acids. J lost 2 bases, V lost 4 bases, and 11 bases had no gene match. From germline, CDR1 is MDHEN and CDR2 SYDVKM. CDR3 DNA sequence: TGTGCCAGCAGTTCCGCTGGACTAGCGGGAGGACCCTACACAGATACGCAGTATTTT. As protein: CASSSAGLAGGPYTDTQYF.

The sample holds many counts of this clonotype. The chain uses TRBV20-1 and TRBJ2-3; the match to TRBD2 covers 10 bases. CDR3 length: 19 amino acids. Trimming at V came to 5 bases and at J to 0 bases, leaving 17 bases not matched to a gene. Germline CDR1 reads DFQATT; CDR2 reads SNEGSKA (reference sequence). CDR3 DNA sequence: TGCAGTGCTTCCCAGGGTCTCGGGACTAGCGAGAATAGCACAGATACGCAGTATTTT. Amino acids: CSASQGLGTSENSTDTQYF.

This clonotype has ten or more counts. The gene calls are TRBV29-1 and TRBJ1-2; maybe TRBD1 (5 bases). From germline, CDR1 is SQVTM and CDR2 ANQGSEA. Trimming removed 4 bases at V and 1 base at J, with 13 bases between. The length of the CDR3 is 14 residues. CDR3 amino acids: CSVAGRAVNYGYTF. The CDR3 DNA reads TGCAGCGTTGCGGGCAGGGCGGTTAACTATGGCTACACCTTC.

This clonotype was detected ten times or more. V gene TRBV19 combines with J gene TRBJ1-4; 8 nucleotides align to TRBD1. Per germline, CDR1 LNHDA and CDR2 SQIVND (reference sequence). This CDR3 region has 14 residues. V shed 6 bases and J 8 bases; nucleotides not matched to a gene: 8. Here the CDR3 reads CASRLTGGQEKLFF. The CDR3, as DNA: TGTGCCAGTAGACTTACAGGGGGACAAGAAAAACTGTTTTTT.

There are many counts of this clonotype. The chain links TRBV20-1 to TRBJ1-1; D uncertain. The V gene's germline CDR1 is DFQATT and CDR2 SNEGSKA (reference sequence). The CDR3 is 11 amino acids. Trimming removed 0 bases from V and 6 bases from J, with 5 bases in between. CDR3 coding DNA: TGCAGTGCTAGAGATGGGGCTGAAGCTTTCTTT. This sequence encodes CSARDGAEAFF.

The rearrangement joins TRBV20-1 to TRBJ2-7; no clear D. Per germline, CDR1 DFQATT and CDR2 SNEGSKA (reference sequence). The CDR3 loop spans 16 amino acids. The V end was cut by 6 bases, the J end by 4 bases, with 25 bases between. CDR3 protein: CSAPIGRTPSIYEQYF. The DNA for the CDR3 is TGCAGTGCGCCCATAGGTCGGACCCCCAGTATATACGAGCAGTACTTC.

This chain uses TRBV12-3 or TRBV12-4 with TRBJ1-5; D possibly corresponds to TRBD1 (6 bases). The CDR3 is 16 residues long. V was pared by 4 bases and J by 2 bases, with 15 bases between. CDR3: CASSSQGNRGNQPQHF. In DNA, the CDR3 is TGTGCCAGCAGTTCGCAGGGGAATCGGGGCAATCAGCCCCAGCATTTT.

This clonotype occurred many times. The chain's CDR3 is CASSPGKEGVTEAFF. The DNA of the CDR3 is TGTGCCAGCAGCCCAGGGAAAGAAGGGGTCACTGAAGCTTTCTTT. This sequence joins TRBV11-1 and TRBJ1-1, with D maybe TRBD1 (5 bases). There are 15 residues in the CDR3. Germline V gene lookup returns CDR1 SGHAT and CDR2 FQDESV (reference sequence). V lost 5 bases to trimming and J lost 4 bases, with 17 bases between them.

In its sample, this clonotype was seen a few times. This rearrangement joins TRBV20-1 to TRBJ2-7; TRBD2 agrees at 7 bases. After removal of 6 bases from V and 5 bases from J, the junction contained 7 bases not matched to a gene. The length of the CDR3 is 12 residues. Germline CDR1 is DFQATT and CDR2 is SNEGSKA (reference sequence). The CDR3 protein is CSAYRTRDEQYF. CDR3 in DNA: TGCAGTGCGTACAGGACTAGAGACGAGCAGTACTTC.

In its sample, this clonotype was seen a few times. The V gene is TRBV12-3 or TRBV12-4, the J gene TRBJ2-5, with 8 bases fitting TRBD2. V lost 6 bases to trimming and J lost 4 bases; unmatched junction nucleotides: 7. The CDR3 contains 14 residues. The CDR3 is CASSPGGPRETQYF. CDR3 nucleotide sequence: TGTGCCAGCAGCCCGGGGGGGCCGCGAGAGACCCAGTACTTC.

The chain couples TRBV7-2 to TRBJ1-1, with D hard to call. Germline-derived CDR1 and CDR2 are SGHTA and FQGNSA. Trimming shortened V by 0 bases and J by 13 bases, and 18 bases separated the two germline ends. CDR3 size: 14 residues. CDR3 DNA: TGTGCCAGCAGCTTAGCCCGACCGCCCCCGGGTAGTTTCTTT. Translation: CASSLARPPPGSFF.

This clonotype showed up just a few times. This chain links TRBV7-9 with TRBJ1-2, with 9 bases matching TRBD1. The CDR3 loop spans 13 amino acids. CDR1 is SEHNR, CDR2 FQNEAQ, per germline (reference sequence). The trim removed 6 bases at V and 4 bases at J, leaving 3 bases unmatched. The DNA of the CDR3 is TGTGCCAGCAGTCGGACAGGGGTCTATGGCTACACCTTC. Amino acids: CASSRTGVYGYTF.

This clonotype was counted many times. The genes are TRBV15 and TRBJ1-1, with no clear D. Germline CDR1 reads LNHNV; CDR2 reads YYDKDF (reference sequence). CDR3 length: 15 amino acids. Trimming stripped 0 bases from V and 1 base from J, with 9 bases between. This chain's CDR3 is CATSRDPPENTEAFF. Here the CDR3 DNA reads TGTGCCACCAGCAGAGATCCCCCCGAGAACACTGAAGCTTTCTTT.

At least ten counts were recorded for this clonotype. V and J are TRBV28 and TRBJ2-1; D may be TRBD2 (6 bases). CDR1 and CDR2 (germline): MDHEN, SYDVKM. CDR3 length: 14 amino acids. V was clipped by 5 bases and J by 3 bases, with 11 bases between them. In DNA, the CDR3 is TGTGCCAGCAGTCCGCCCGGGGGCTACAATGAGCAGTTCTTC. Its protein is CASSPPGGYNEQFF.